The rows below give T cell receptor beta chains drawn from one sample of a study of shared clonotypes between healthy human individuals. The assay was immunoSEQ multiplex PCR, and TCRdb's table has in-frame clones only and misses some. The sample carries around 2,000,000 clones, roughly 94% recorded once. Input material: naive CD8+ T cells sorted from blood. These receptors came from a man younger than 30 in good health. Each CDR3 is given with its conserved first and last residue. D genes are given only for firm matches. Expanded clones are given a class, and other clones once, few, many or no size at all.

j_gene: TRBJ2-7; abundance: NA; d_gene: TRBD2; len: 16; v_gene: TRBV5-4; CDR3aa: CASSPDLSGSAYEQYF; CDR3nt: TGTGCCAGCAGCCCTGACCTTAGCGGGAGCGCTTACGAGCAGTACTTC
j_gene: TRBJ1-4; abundance: NA; d_gene: TRBD1; len: 15; v_gene: TRBV19; CDR3aa: CASSQGQGAYEKLFF; CDR3nt: TGTGCCAGTAGTCAGGGACAGGGGGCGTATGAAAAACTGTTTTTT
j_gene: TRBJ1-1; abundance: NA; d_gene: NA; len: 14; v_gene: TRBV7-9; CDR3aa: CASSYKDLDTEAFF; CDR3nt: TGTGCCAGCAGCTACAAGGACCTAGACACTGAAGCTTTCTTT
j_gene: TRBJ2-5; abundance: NA; d_gene: NA; len: 15; v_gene: TRBV5-6; CDR3aa: CASSFTLTDQETQYF; CDR3nt: TGTGCCAGCAGCTTTACCCTAACAGACCAAGAGACCCAGTACTTC
j_gene: TRBJ2-7; abundance: NA; d_gene: NA; len: 15; v_gene: TRBV7-2; CDR3aa: CASSLGQTVTYEQYF; CDR3nt: TGTGCCAGCAGCCTCGGACAGACTGTGACCTACGAGCAGTACTTC
j_gene: TRBJ2-7; abundance: NA; d_gene: NA; len: 14; v_gene: TRBV19; CDR3aa: CASKVGGASYEQYF; CDR3nt: TGTGCCAGTAAGGTCGGCGGGGCCTCCTACGAGCAGTACTTC
j_gene: TRBJ2-2; abundance: NA; d_gene: NA; len: 16; v_gene: TRBV30; CDR3aa: CAWSGDGGPHTGELFF; CDR3nt: TGTGCCTGGAGTGGTGACGGGGGGCCTCACACCGGGGAGCTGTTTTTT
j_gene: TRBJ2-7; abundance: once; d_gene: NA; len: 13; v_gene: TRBV6-1; CDR3aa: CASSAQGGPEQYF; CDR3nt: TGTGCCAGCAGTGCGCAAGGGGGGCCCGAGCAGTACTTC
j_gene: TRBJ2-7; abundance: NA; d_gene: TRBD2; len: 13; v_gene: TRBV5-1; CDR3aa: CARSGADLYEQYF; CDR3nt: TGCGCCAGGAGCGGGGCGGACCTGTACGAGCAGTACTTC
j_gene: TRBJ1-1; abundance: NA; d_gene: NA; len: 11; v_gene: TRBV7-9; CDR3aa: CASSLPVEAFF; CDR3nt: TGTGCCAGCAGCTTGCCCGTAGAAGCTTTCTTT
j_gene: TRBJ1-3; abundance: NA; d_gene: NA; len: 15; v_gene: TRBV4-1; CDR3aa: CASSQTGTTGNTIYF; CDR3nt: TGCGCCAGCAGCCAAACCGGGACTACAGGAAACACCATATATTTT
j_gene: TRBJ1-1; abundance: NA; d_gene: NA; len: 16; v_gene: TRBV19; CDR3aa: CASSIISGVLDTEAFF; CDR3nt: TGTGCCAGTAGTATAATCTCCGGGGTATTGGACACTGAAGCTTTCTTT
j_gene: TRBJ2-3; abundance: NA; d_gene: TRBD1; len: 17; v_gene: TRBV13; CDR3aa: CASSFTGTGGAGDTQYF; CDR3nt: TGTGCCAGCAGCTTCACCGGGACAGGGGGCGCAGGGGATACGCAGTATTTT
j_gene: TRBJ1-4; abundance: once; d_gene: TRBD1; len: 12; v_gene: TRBV6-6; CDR3aa: CATHTGAEKLFF; CDR3nt: TGTGCCACCCACACAGGGGCCGAAAAACTGTTTTTT
j_gene: TRBJ2-2; abundance: NA; d_gene: NA; len: 13; v_gene: TRBV6-5; CDR3aa: CASEGQNTGELFF; CDR3nt: TGTGCCAGCGAGGGACAGAACACCGGGGAGCTGTTTTTT
j_gene: TRBJ1-1; abundance: NA; d_gene: NA; len: 14; v_gene: TRBV27; CDR3aa: CASSLSAGNPRAFF; CDR3nt: TGTGCCAGCAGTTTATCCGCAGGGAACCCCAGAGCTTTCTTT
j_gene: TRBJ2-1; abundance: NA; d_gene: NA; len: 17; v_gene: TRBV6-9; CDR3aa: CAIIGGSSLSSYNEQFF; CDR3nt: TGTGCCATCATAGGGGGGTCTAGTCTGAGCTCCTACAATGAGCAGTTCTTC
j_gene: TRBJ2-7; abundance: once; d_gene: NA; len: 13; v_gene: TRBV4-1; CDR3aa: CASGSTPTYEQYF; CDR3nt: TGCGCAAGCGGTTCGACTCCGACCTACGAGCAGTACTTC
j_gene: TRBJ2-1; abundance: NA; d_gene: NA; len: 18; v_gene: TRBV21-1; CDR3aa: CASSFIYTGTGALNEQFF; CDR3nt: TGTGCCAGCAGCTTTATATACACCGGGACAGGGGCCCTCAATGAGCAGTTCTTC
j_gene: TRBJ2-7; abundance: NA; d_gene: NA; len: 14; v_gene: TRBV28; CDR3aa: CASSLEGTTYEQYF; CDR3nt: TGTGCCAGCAGTTTAGAAGGGACAACCTACGAGCAGTACTTC
j_gene: TRBJ2-7; abundance: NA; d_gene: TRBD1; len: 16; v_gene: TRBV10-3; CDR3aa: CAISEISGQGLHEQYF; CDR3nt: TGTGCCATCAGTGAGATAAGTGGACAGGGTCTTCACGAGCAGTACTTC
j_gene: TRBJ2-3; abundance: NA; d_gene: TRBD2; len: 14; v_gene: TRBV2; CDR3aa: CASRSGGYTDTQYF; CDR3nt: TGTGCCAGCAGAAGCGGGGGATACACAGATACGCAGTATTTT
j_gene: TRBJ2-7; abundance: NA; d_gene: TRBD1; len: 13; v_gene: TRBV2; CDR3aa: CASRLGQAYEQYF; CDR3nt: TGTGCCAGCAGGCTCGGACAGGCCTACGAGCAGTACTTC
j_gene: TRBJ1-1; abundance: NA; d_gene: TRBD1; len: 13; v_gene: TRBV28; CDR3aa: CASRGRGEAEAFF; CDR3nt: TGTGCCAGCAGAGGCAGGGGGGAGGCTGAAGCTTTCTTT
j_gene: TRBJ2-2; abundance: NA; d_gene: TRBD2; len: 18; v_gene: TRBV7-2; CDR3aa: CASSLFGIAGGLPGELFF; CDR3nt: TGTGCCAGCAGCTTATTCGGTATAGCGGGAGGCCTTCCCGGGGAGCTGTTTTTT
j_gene: TRBJ1-2; abundance: NA; d_gene: NA; len: 15; v_gene: TRBV15; CDR3aa: CATSRVTGPNYGYTF; CDR3nt: TGTGCCACCAGCAGAGTTACCGGTCCTAACTATGGCTACACCTTC
j_gene: TRBJ1-6; abundance: NA; d_gene: NA; len: 16; v_gene: TRBV27; CDR3aa: CASSHTKGGRNSPLHF; CDR3nt: TGTGCCAGCAGTCATACAAAGGGGGGAAGGAATTCACCCCTCCACTTT
j_gene: TRBJ2-1; abundance: NA; d_gene: NA; len: 16; v_gene: TRBV19; CDR3aa: CASSIRVGRGDNEQFF; CDR3nt: TGTGCCAGTAGTATTAGGGTGGGCCGGGGAGACAATGAGCAGTTCTTC
j_gene: TRBJ2-7; abundance: NA; d_gene: TRBD1; len: 14; v_gene: TRBV6-1; CDR3aa: CASSLDRAIYEQYF; CDR3nt: TGTGCCAGCAGCCTAGACAGGGCCATCTACGAGCAGTACTTC